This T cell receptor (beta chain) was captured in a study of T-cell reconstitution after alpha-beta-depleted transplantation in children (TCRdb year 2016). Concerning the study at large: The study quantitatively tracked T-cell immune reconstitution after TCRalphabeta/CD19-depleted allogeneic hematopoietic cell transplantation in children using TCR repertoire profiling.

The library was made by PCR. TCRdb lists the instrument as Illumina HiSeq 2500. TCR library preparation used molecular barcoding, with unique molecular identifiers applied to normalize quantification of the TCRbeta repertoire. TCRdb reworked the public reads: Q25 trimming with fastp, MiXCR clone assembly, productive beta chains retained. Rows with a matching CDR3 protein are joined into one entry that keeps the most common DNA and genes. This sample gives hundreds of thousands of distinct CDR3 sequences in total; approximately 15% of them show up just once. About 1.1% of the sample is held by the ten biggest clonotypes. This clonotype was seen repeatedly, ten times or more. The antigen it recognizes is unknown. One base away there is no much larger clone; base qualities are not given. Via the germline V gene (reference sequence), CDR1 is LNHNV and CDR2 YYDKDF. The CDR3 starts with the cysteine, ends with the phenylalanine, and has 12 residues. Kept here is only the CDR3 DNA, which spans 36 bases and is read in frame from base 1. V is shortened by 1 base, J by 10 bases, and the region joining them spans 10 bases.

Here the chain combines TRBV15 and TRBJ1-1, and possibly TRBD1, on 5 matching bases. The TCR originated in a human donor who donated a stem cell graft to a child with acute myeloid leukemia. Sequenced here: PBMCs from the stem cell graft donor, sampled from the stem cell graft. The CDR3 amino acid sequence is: CATSRVGTSAFF. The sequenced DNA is TGTGCCACCAGCAGAGTAGGGACTTCAGCTTTCTTT.